These T cell receptor beta chains were read from a single sample in a study of blood T cell repertoires in COVID-19. Data came from immunoSEQ multiplex PCR; TCRdb stores just in-frame clones and leaves some out. This sample yields 200,000 to 250,000 clones, of which roughly four fifths are seen a single time; 3% to 3.5% belongs to the top ten. Material for sequencing was peripheral blood. These TCRs come from a woman under 40 who had recovered from COVID-19. CDR3s include the opening cysteine and the closing phenylalanine or tryptophan. The D gene is left open where the match is weak. Clone size appears in some rows only: once, few, many, or a class for an expanded clone.

once	NA	TRBV28	TRBJ1-3	TGTGCCAGCAGAATAGGAGGCAGTACTAGCTCTGGAAACACCATATATTTT	CASRIGGSTSSGNTIYF
few	NA	TRBV7-3	TRBJ2-7	TGTGCCAGCAGCTTTACAGGATCCAGTGGGGAGCAGTACTTC	CASSFTGSSGEQYF
NA	TRBD1	TRBV30	TRBJ2-7	TGTGCCTGGAGTCGGGGACAGGGGGACTACGAGCAGTACTTC	CAWSRGQGDYEQYF
NA	NA	TRBV28	TRBJ2-5	TGTGCCAGCAGTTTCCCGTTCCCGGTTCAGGGGACCCAGTACTTC	CASSFPFPVQGTQYF
NA	NA	TRBV25-1	TRBJ1-3	TGTGCCAGCAGTGAAGGGCGTAGCTCTGGAAACACCATATATTTT	CASSEGRSSGNTIYF
NA	NA	TRBV18	TRBJ2-1	TGTGCCAGCTCACCAGTTTCGTACCAGGGCAGGACCCTCTCCTACAATGAGCAGTTCTTC	CASSPVSYQGRTLSYNEQFF
NA	TRBD1	TRBV5-6	TRBJ1-1	TGTGCCAGCAACTACTACAGGGGGCGCGGAGCTTTCTTT	CASNYYRGRGAFF
NA	NA	TRBV9	TRBJ2-2	TGTGCCAGCAGCGTAGTATACACCGGGGAGCTGTTTTTT	CASSVVYTGELFF
NA	TRBD2	TRBV10-2	TRBJ2-7	TGCGCCAGCAGTGCCCAGCGGGAGTACCAGAGCGAGCAGTACTTC	CASSAQREYQSEQYF
NA	NA	TRBV11-2	TRBJ1-1	TGTGCCAGCAGCTTAGCCAGGGTCACTGAAGCTTTCTTT	CASSLARVTEAFF
few	NA	TRBV19	TRBJ2-1	TGTGCCAGTAGTATAGGCTCGAGCTCCTACAATGAGCAGTTCTTC	CASSIGSSSYNEQFF
NA	TRBD1	TRBV4-1	TRBJ2-7	TGCGCCAGCAGCCACAAGACAGGGGGCGGCTACGAGCAGTACTTC	CASSHKTGGGYEQYF
few	TRBD1	TRBV28	TRBJ2-5	TGTGCCAGCAGCCTACGGACAGGGGTAGAGACCCAGTACTTC	CASSLRTGVETQYF
NA	NA	TRBV28	TRBJ1-5	TGTGCCAGCAGTTTACTTAGCCCCACGGGCAATCAGCCCCAGCATTTT	CASSLLSPTGNQPQHF
NA	NA	TRBV28	TRBJ1-2	TGTGCCAGCAGATTAACGGAAGGAGGGTATGGCTACACCTTC	CASRLTEGGYGYTF
NA	NA	TRBV6-5	TRBJ2-7	TGTGCCAGCAGTTACTCATTAGCGCTTGCCTACGAGCAGTACTTC	CASSYSLALAYEQYF
few	NA	TRBV6-4	TRBJ1-3	TGTGCCAGCAGCAAAGACAGTGCGTCTGGAAACACCATATATTTT	CASSKDSASGNTIYF
few	NA	TRBV30	TRBJ1-5	TGTGCCTGGACTAGCGCAGGGTTCTATCAGCCCCAGCATTTT	CAWTSAGFYQPQHF
NA	NA	TRBV3-1/TRBV3-2	TRBJ2-7	TGTGCCAGCAGCCCCAGGGCCGAGCAGGAGCAGTACTTC	CASSPRAEQEQYF
NA	NA	TRBV6-7	TRBJ1-2	TGTGCCTCCCCTGTCCCCCGGGATTCCTCCTTCTATGGCTACACCTTC	CASPVPRDSSFYGYTF
NA	NA	TRBV18	TRBJ2-3	TGTGCCAGCTCACTCACGACTAGTATGGGCACAGATACGCAGTATTTT	CASSLTTSMGTDTQYF
NA	NA	TRBV21-1	TRBJ2-5	TGTGCCAGCAGCAAGGTACTTCCTAGCGAACAAGAGACCCAGTACTTC	CASSKVLPSEQETQYF
NA	NA	TRBV28	TRBJ1-2	TGTGCCAGCAGCCCGGGGACAAATGATAACTATGGCTACACCTTC	CASSPGTNDNYGYTF
NA	NA	TRBV19	TRBJ2-2	TGTGCCAGTAGGACTACTGCCGGGGAGCTGTTTTTT	CASRTTAGELFF
NA	NA	TRBV14	TRBJ2-1	TGTGCCAGCAGCCCGGTCGGAGGCTCCTACAATGAGCAGTTCTTC	CASSPVGGSYNEQFF
NA	NA	TRBV5-6	TRBJ1-6	TGTGCCAGCAGCCACAGGGAACGCTCACCCCTCCACTTT	CASSHRERSPLHF
NA	TRBD1	TRBV13	TRBJ1-3	TGTGCCAGCAGCGGGACGACAGGGGTTGGAAACACCATATATTTT	CASSGTTGVGNTIYF
NA	NA	TRBV6-5	TRBJ2-7	TGTGCCAGCAGTTACTCCCTCGGGACCTACGAGCAGTACTTC	CASSYSLGTYEQYF
NA	TRBD1	TRBV7-9	TRBJ2-7	TGTGCCAGCAGCGCGACAGGGTATGAGCAGTACTTC	CASSATGYEQYF
NA	TRBD2	TRBV9	TRBJ2-1	TGTGCCAGCAGCGCATCTAAACTAGCGGGAGGGGACAATGAGCAGTTCTTC	CASSASKLAGGDNEQFF
NA	NA	TRBV12-3/TRBV12-4	TRBJ2-7	TGTGCCAGCAGTTTGTCTCCCTCCTACGAGCAGTACTTC	CASSLSPSYEQYF
NA	NA	TRBV5-1	TRBJ2-3	TGCGCCAGCAGCCGAAGACAGACAGATACGCAGTATTTT	CASSRRQTDTQYF
NA	NA	TRBV21-1	TRBJ1-6	TGTGCCAGTAAGGGGGAACTCAGGGACTCCTATAATTCACCCCTCCACTTT	CASKGELRDSYNSPLHF
NA	NA	TRBV6-5	TRBJ2-3	TGTGCCAGCAGTTACCGGACAAGGGCAGATACGCAGTATTTT	CASSYRTRADTQYF
NA	TRBD1	TRBV5-6	TRBJ2-7	TGTGCCAGCAGCTTTGAGGCAGGGGGAGTCTACGAGCAGTACTTC	CASSFEAGGVYEQYF
NA	NA	TRBV3-1/TRBV3-2	TRBJ2-4	TGTGCCAGTCATGGAGACAAAAACATTCAGTACTTC	CASHGDKNIQYF
NA	NA	TRBV30	TRBJ1-5	TGTGCCTGGTCCCTAGACAGCAATCAGCCCCAGCATTTT	CAWSLDSNQPQHF
NA	NA	TRBV11-2	TRBJ1-2	TGTGCCAGCAGCTCCGATAGGGGGGGCGGCTACACCTTC	CASSSDRGGGYTF
NA	TRBD2	TRBV6-4	TRBJ2-3	TGTGCCAGCAGTGACGCGGCGGGAGGGTCAGATACGCAGTATTTT	CASSDAAGGSDTQYF
once	NA	TRBV20-1	TRBJ1-2	TGCAGTTCGGGGGGGGCCTATGGCTACACCTTC	CSSGGAYGYTF
NA	NA	TRBV28	TRBJ1-2	TGTGCCAGCAGTTCCGGGAACTATGGCTACACCTTC	CASSSGNYGYTF
NA	NA	TRBV5-4	TRBJ1-1	TGTGCCAGCAGCCTGAAGACTGGGAACACTGAAGCTTTCTTT	CASSLKTGNTEAFF
NA	TRBD1	TRBV9	TRBJ2-4	TGTGCCAGCACCGGACAGGCCTCCCCCGGGAACATTCAGTACTTC	CASTGQASPGNIQYF
NA	TRBD1	TRBV5-6	TRBJ1-1	TGTGCCAGCAGCTTGTCAGGGGGCGCTTGGACTGAAGCTTTCTTT	CASSLSGGAWTEAFF
NA	NA	TRBV2	TRBJ2-6	TGTGCCAGCAGTTCGGGGGACCTTGGGGCCAACGTCCTGACTTTC	CASSSGDLGANVLTF
NA	NA	TRBV27	TRBJ1-2	TGTGCCAGCAGTCCATCGAGCGGAGGCTATGGCTACACCTTC	CASSPSSGGYGYTF
NA	TRBD1	TRBV29-1	TRBJ2-3	TGCAGCGTCGACCGGCAGGGGGCTAGCACAGATACGCAGTATTTT	CSVDRQGASTDTQYF
NA	NA	TRBV14	TRBJ1-2	TGTGCCAGCAGCCAAGGACAGGCTTATGGCTACACCTTC	CASSQGQAYGYTF
NA	TRBD2	TRBV7-2	TRBJ2-4	TGTGCCAGCAGCATCCCGGGAGGAAGGGCCAAAAACATTCAGTACTTC	CASSIPGGRAKNIQYF
NA	NA	TRBV7-2	TRBJ1-6	TGTGCCAGCATCCCCTTGAATTCACCCCTCCACTTT	CASIPLNSPLHF
NA	TRBD1	TRBV4-2	TRBJ2-1	TGTGCCAGCAGCCATATAGGGACAGAGGCACATGGGGATGAGCAGTTCTTC	CASSHIGTEAHGDEQFF
NA	NA	TRBV7-9	TRBJ1-1	TGTGCCAGCAGCTTAATCTCCCCCGGGAACACTGAAGCTTTCTTT	CASSLISPGNTEAFF
once	TRBD2	TRBV19	TRBJ2-2	TGTGCCAGTAGTATTCGGGGGGGACGCCTTCTCGGGGAGCTGTTTTTT	CASSIRGGRLLGELFF
NA	NA	TRBV6-6	TRBJ2-7	TGTGCCAGCTCGGGAGTCGGCGAGCAGTACTTC	CASSGVGEQYF
NA	NA	TRBV18	TRBJ2-7	TGTGCCAGCTCCCATCGGGCCTACGAGCAGTACTTC	CASSHRAYEQYF
NA	NA	TRBV9	TRBJ2-2	TGTGCCAGCAGGGAGGGGTCCACCGGGGAGCTGTTTTTT	CASREGSTGELFF
NA	NA	TRBV6-5	TRBJ1-3	TGTGCCAGCAGTAACAGGGCTGGAAACACCATATATTTT	CASSNRAGNTIYF
NA	TRBD1	TRBV28	TRBJ1-1	TGTGCCAGCAGTTCCAAGGGGGCGGGAAGCACTGAAGCTTTCTTT	CASSSKGAGSTEAFF